This T cell receptor beta chain originates from a study of blood T cells in healthy people across ages. Study-level points and caveats: Possibly, changes in expanded clonotypes were confounded because donor CMV status was unknown. Estimates based on one million T cells were treated as lower bounds. Naive T cell percentage strongly correlated with TCR beta diversity. Age advanced and TCR beta diversity per million T cells fell, roughly linearly.

The sample holds many counts of this clonotype. The target antigen is unknown. The germline gives CDR1 DFQATT, CDR2 SNEGSKA (reference sequence). This CDR3 comprises 14 residues. V lost 2 bases and J lost 5, with 15 bases in between. For the second PCR, which ran for roughly 7 to 11 cycles, a sample-barcoded 5' primer and a J-beta primer mix were used. TCRdb called the 5' RACE reads again in MiXCR, with one record for every CDR3 protein. The sample records some 1.5 million distinct CDR3 sequences, approximately 30% being singletons. The clonotype originates from a woman in her 30s in good health. The chain uses TRBV20-1 and TRBJ2-5, with D perhaps TRBD2 (6 bases). The sequenced sample consisted of blood. CDR3 in DNA: TGCAGTGCTAGATCCGGGGGAACGGGCGAGACCCAGTACTTC. Its protein is CSARSGGTGETQYF.